This TCR beta chain is from a study of blood T cells in healthy people across ages. Regarding the study as a whole: With donor CMV status unknown, expanded clonotype changes were possibly confounded. A strong correlation between TCR beta diversity and naive T cell percentage was seen.

V shed 3 bases, J shed 5 bases, and the junction held 5 bases outside the gene matches. CDR3 length: 15 amino acids. Germline assignment: CDR1 SGHDN and CDR2 FVKESK. With a J-beta primer mix and a sample-barcoded 5' primer, a second PCR ran about 6 to 11 cycles. TCRdb redid the calling of the 5' RACE reads with MiXCR, one entry per CDR3 protein. The top ten clones hold 10% to 13% of a sample with 750,000 to 950,000 distinct CDR3 sequences, about 28% of them seen once. A few counts support this clonotype. The antigen remains undetermined. Total RNA was isolated from each sample in quantities of at least 6 micrograms. The sample was also reused in another study, on T cells of mothers and their children.

Sequencing was done on a sample of blood. This receptor was identified in a woman in her thirties or forties in good health. The chain combines TRBV14 with TRBJ2-3; 10 bases match TRBD2. In DNA, the CDR3 is TGTGCCAGCAGCCAGAGCGGGGGGGCACGAGATACGCAGTATTTT. Amino acids: CASSQSGGARDTQYF.